Below are 11 T cell receptor beta chains sequenced from a single sample in a study of a mutant IDH1 vaccine in newly diagnosed glioma. Sequencing used immunoSEQ multiplex PCR; TCRdb keeps in-frame clones, though not all of them. Here the sample spans about 92,000 clones, roughly four fifths being singletons. Time point noted: baseline, week 1 (first vaccination visit). Treatment specified: pre-vaccination baseline after standard-of-care therapy. Sequenced here: PBMCs, sampled from a glioma patient treated with radiotherapy, temozolomide or both. All receptors come from a woman aged 45-60 years with glioma.

The rearrangement links TRBV30 to TRBJ2-7, with 15 bases matching TRBD2. J gave up 2 bases and V 5 bases, and 1 base lay outside the gene matches. CDR1 is GTSNPN, CDR2 SVGIG, per germline (reference sequence). This CDR3 spans 14 amino acids. The CDR3 bases are TGTGCCTGGGGGACTAGCGGGGGGCCCTACGAGCAGTACTTC. Its protein is CAWGTSGGPYEQYF.

The rearrangement links TRBV4-1 to TRBJ2-5, with D unclear. This CDR3 region has 14 residues. With 4 bases removed from V and 3 bases from J, the gap between germline ends came to 12 bases. Germline V gene lookup returns CDR1 MGHRA and CDR2 YSYEKL. The CDR3 DNA is TGCGCCAGCAGCCCCTCACCAGTCGAAGAGACCCAGTACTTC. As protein: CASSPSPVEETQYF.

V is TRBV7-9 and J is TRBJ2-5; maybe TRBD2 (6 bases). This CDR3 region has 15 residues. Germline CDR1 is SEHNR and CDR2 is FQNEAQ (reference sequence). V dropped 0 bases and J dropped 5 bases, with 13 bases sitting between them. In DNA, the CDR3 is TGTGCCAGCAGCTTAGCGGAGACTAGAGGGGAGACCCAGTACTTC. Its translation is CASSLAETRGETQYF.

The CDR3 loop is CASSEAGVGAGETQYF. DNA for the CDR3: TGCGCCAGCAGCGAAGCGGGGGTCGGTGCTGGGGAGACCCAGTACTTC. J is TRBJ2-5 and V is TRBV5-1; TRBD2 agrees at 8 bases. The germline V gene encodes CDR1 SGHRS and CDR2 YFSETQ. CDR3 length equals 16 residues. J gave up 5 bases and V 4 bases, and 13 bases lay outside the gene matches.

Only one count was recorded for this clone. The rearrangement joins TRBV10-1 to TRBJ2-5; 10 bases match TRBD2. From germline, CDR1 is WNHNN and CDR2 SYGVQD (reference sequence). J was trimmed by 5 bases and V by 2 bases; bases with no gene match: 8. The CDR3 length is 16 residues. The DNA for the CDR3 is TGCGCCAGCAGTGAGGGTCTAGCGGGGGCTAGGGAGACCCAGTACTTC. It specifies CASSEGLAGARETQYF.

The V call is TRBV27, the J call TRBJ2-7; possibly TRBD2 for D (6 bases). Germline V gene data show CDR1 as MNHEY and CDR2 as SMNVEV (reference sequence). V was clipped by 6 bases and J by 3 bases, with 9 bases between them. The CDR3 runs 12 residues. The chain's CDR3 is CASRGLGYEQYF. The CDR3 bases are TGTGCCAGCAGGGGACTGGGCTACGAGCAGTACTTC.

The chain employs TRBV7-2 and TRBJ2-3; D perhaps matches TRBD2 (6 bases). The germline V gene encodes CDR1 SGHTA and CDR2 FQGNSA. Trimming removed 5 bases from V and 6 bases from J, with 15 bases in between. This CDR3 region has 14 residues. CDR3 protein: CASSPRLEMDTQYF. The CDR3 nucleotides are TGTGCCAGCAGCCCCCGACTAGAGATGGATACGCAGTATTTT.

This chain connects TRBV10-3 to TRBJ1-5; TRBD1 might be the D (5 bases). The CDR3 is 13 residues long. Per the germline V gene, CDR1 is ENHRY and CDR2 is SYGVKD. The V end lost 4 bases, the J end lost 5 bases, and 9 bases lay between the germline ends. The chain's CDR3 is CAISGDRDQPQHF. The CDR3 nucleotides read TGTGCCATCAGTGGGGACCGCGATCAGCCCCAGCATTTT.

This clone was observed a single time. The V call is TRBV4-3, the J call TRBJ1-6; D is unresolved. With 0 bases removed from V and 0 bases from J, the gap between germline ends came to 3 bases. The CDR3 length is 15 residues. Germline CDR1 reads LGHNA; CDR2 reads YSLEER. CDR3 protein: CASSQENSYNSPLHF. The CDR3 nucleotides are TGCGCCAGCAGCCAAGAGAACTCCTATAATTCACCCCTCCACTTT.

V and J are TRBV15 and TRBJ2-7, with D possibly being TRBD1 or TRBD2 (5 bases each). V dropped 1 base and J dropped 5 bases, with 9 bases sitting between them. Germline V gene data show CDR1 as LNHNV and CDR2 as YYDKDF (reference sequence). The CDR3 is 13 amino acids. This chain's CDR3 is CATSRVGTNEQYF. CDR3 sequence (DNA): TGTGCCACCAGCAGAGTAGGGACCAACGAGCAGTACTTC.

The chain recombines TRBV7-3 with TRBJ2-2; 9 bases are shared with TRBD2. Germline trimming cut 5 bases from V and 5 bases from J; bases unmatched to any gene: 6. This CDR3 has 15 amino acids. The germline V gene encodes CDR1 SGHTA and CDR2 FQGTGA. In nucleotides, the CDR3 is TGTGCCAGCAGCCGTAGCGGGGGTGAAACCGGGGAGCTGTTTTTT. Translation: CASSRSGGETGELFF.